These 4 T cell receptor beta chains were sequenced from one sample in a study of T cell responses to AZD1222 COVID-19 vaccine. Profiling relied on immunoSEQ multiplex PCR, and the TCRdb table lists in-frame clones only, not all of them. Here the sample spans more than 95,000 clones, approximately 90% being singletons. This material consisted of peripheral blood, taken on day 0 of AZD1222 vaccination. Receptors were obtained from an adult in good health.

A few counts support this clone. V usage is TRBV6-5 and J usage is TRBJ1-2, with 11 bases lining up with TRBD1. Germline V gives CDR1 MNHEY, CDR2 SVGAGI. CDR3 length equals 16 residues. Trimming cost V 1 base and J 4 bases; bases outside gene matches: 5. The CDR3 region is CASSYFTGTGGYGYTF. The CDR3 nucleotides read TGTGCCAGCAGTTACTTTACCGGGACAGGGGGCTATGGCTACACCTTC.

The J gene is TRBJ1-4, the V gene TRBV29-1; no definite D call. This CDR3 has 13 residues. The V gene lost 1 base and the J gene lost 7 bases, with 10 bases spanning the gap. Germline V CDR1 and CDR2: SQVTM, ANQGSEA. The CDR3 region is CSVEGGSGEKLFF. CDR3 DNA sequence: TGCAGCGTTGAAGGTGGTAGCGGTGAAAAACTGTTTTTT.

The chain combines TRBV27 with TRBJ2-3; 8 bases map to TRBD2. Germline-derived CDR1 and CDR2 are MNHEY and SMNVEV (reference sequence). This CDR3 comprises 20 residues. Losses at the gene ends were 0 bases for V and 0 bases for J; bases not matched to a gene: 14. The CDR3 region has the DNA TGTGCCAGCAGTTTATCGGGGGGGCTAGCGAGACTAGCGAGCACAGATACGCAGTATTTT. It is translated as CASSLSGGLARLASTDTQYF.

This clone was recorded once. The rearrangement links TRBV28 to TRBJ1-2; D not certain. Germline V gene data show CDR1 as MDHEN and CDR2 as SYDVKM. The V end was cut by 7 bases, the J end by 4 bases, with 10 bases between. The CDR3 extends over 12 amino acids. The CDR3 coding sequence is TGTGCCAGCATCTCAGAAGGCTATGGCTACACCTTC. Translating gives CASISEGYGYTF.